This T cell receptor (beta chain) was identified in a study of shared clonotypes between healthy human individuals. Study-level information: CD8 memory received one plate per donor, CD8 naive two, CD4 memory three and CD4 naive three. Points from the study as a whole: Despite large depth, sorted-subset datasets appeared incompletely sequenced.

This clone appeared once. Its antigen remains unknown. How the authors handled the data: For the immunoSEQ data, sequences were junction-only without quality scores, so filtering differed. Measured with immunoSEQ multiplex PCR; TCRdb has only the in-frame clones, and not every one. D and trimming come from the DNA, and the V and J calls and clone size come from that table. Of some 2,000,000 clones in the sample, less than 95% were seen once. This CDR3 has 14 residues. The germline gives CDR1 MNHNS, CDR2 SASEGT. V was shortened by 5 bases and J by 2 bases, with 12 bases between the two germline ends. Naive CD8 cells, CD45RO-negative and positively selected for CCR7, excluded terminally differentiated effector memory CD45RA+ cells.

The clonotype was recovered from a man between 18 and 29 years old in good health. What was sequenced was naive CD8+ T cells sorted from blood. This chain links TRBV6-1 with TRBJ1-1; no definite D call. CDR3 sequence: CASSQRAVNTEAFF. Written as DNA, the CDR3 is TGTGCCAGCAGTCAAAGGGCGGTAAACACTGAAGCTTTCTTT.